This T cell receptor (beta chain) was recorded in a study of beta chain features in type 1 diabetes. About this clone itself: Its specificity is not known.

General study points: Patients with type 1 diabetes carried fewer insertions and had more deletions at their VDJ junctions. The similarity of naive, central memory and Treg TCRB repertoires appeared greater among patients than among healthy donors. The question of HLA type influencing TCRB rearrangement was one that remained unresolved here.

CD4+ cells of the naive, central memory, regulatory and stem cell-like memory types were sorted via CD45RO/CCR7/CD25/CD127/CD95/CD27. The germline V gene encodes CDR1 MNHEY and CDR2 SVGAGI. V shed 4 bases and J 4 bases; nucleotides not matched to a gene: 6. There are 15 residues in the CDR3. Every bit of the isolated RNA underwent reverse transcription, so sequencing read expressed TCRB transcripts. Generated by immunoSEQ multiplex PCR, the TCRdb table keeps only in-frame clones and is missing some. The data show under 50,000 clones, roughly 49% seen once. The receptor comes from a woman aged 18-35 years in good health. The chain recombines TRBV6-5 with TRBJ2-7; 11 positions agree with TRBD2. The sequenced sample was Tregs from blood. Here the CDR3 reads CASSSHTSGSYEQYF. The CDR3 DNA reads TGTGCCAGCAGTTCCCACACTAGCGGGAGTTACGAGCAGTACTTC.